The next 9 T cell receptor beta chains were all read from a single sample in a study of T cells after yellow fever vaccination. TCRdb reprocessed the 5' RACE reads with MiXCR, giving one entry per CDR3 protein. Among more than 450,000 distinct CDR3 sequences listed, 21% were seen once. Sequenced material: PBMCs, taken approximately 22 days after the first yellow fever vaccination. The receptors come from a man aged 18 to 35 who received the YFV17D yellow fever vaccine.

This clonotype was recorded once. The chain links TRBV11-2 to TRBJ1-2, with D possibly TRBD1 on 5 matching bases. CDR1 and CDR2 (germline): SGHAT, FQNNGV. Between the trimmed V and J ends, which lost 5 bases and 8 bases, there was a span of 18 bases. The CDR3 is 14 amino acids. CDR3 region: CASSAGTAARGYTF. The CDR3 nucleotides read TGTGCCAGCAGCGCCGGGACCGCTGCTAGAGGCTACACCTTC.

The chain's CDR3 is CATRTTLFF. The CDR3 DNA reads as TGTGCCACCAGGACCACCCTGTTTTTT. V and J are TRBV24-1 and TRBJ1-4; D is undetermined. The CDR3 totals 9 residues. Per the germline V gene, CDR1 is KGHDR and CDR2 is SFDVKD. Trimming removed 7 bases from V and 14 bases from J, with 7 bases in between.

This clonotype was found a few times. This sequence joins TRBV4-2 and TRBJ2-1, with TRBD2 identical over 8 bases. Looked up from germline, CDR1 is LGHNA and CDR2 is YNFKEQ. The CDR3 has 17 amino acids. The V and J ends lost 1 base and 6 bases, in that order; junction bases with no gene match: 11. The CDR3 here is CASSQVQNGGAGNEQFF. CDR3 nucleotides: TGTGCCAGCAGCCAAGTCCAAAACGGGGGGGCGGGCAATGAGCAGTTCTTC.

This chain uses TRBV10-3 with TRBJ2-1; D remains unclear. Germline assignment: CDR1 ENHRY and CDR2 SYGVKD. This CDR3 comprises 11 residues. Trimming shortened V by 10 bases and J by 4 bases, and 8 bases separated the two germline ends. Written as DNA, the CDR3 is TGTGCCACATGGGGTTACAATGAGCAGTTCTTC. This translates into CATWGYNEQFF.

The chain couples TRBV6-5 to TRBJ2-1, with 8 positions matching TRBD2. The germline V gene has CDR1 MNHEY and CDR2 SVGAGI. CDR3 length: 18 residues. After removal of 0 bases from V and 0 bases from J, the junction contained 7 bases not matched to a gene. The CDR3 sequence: CASSYSNAGGYSYNEQFF. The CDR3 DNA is TGTGCCAGCAGTTACTCGAATGCGGGGGGCTACTCCTACAATGAGCAGTTCTTC.

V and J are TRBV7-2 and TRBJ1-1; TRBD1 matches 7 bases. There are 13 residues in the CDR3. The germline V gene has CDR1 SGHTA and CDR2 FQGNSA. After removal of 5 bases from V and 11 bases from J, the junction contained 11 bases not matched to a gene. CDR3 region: CASSPGADREAFF. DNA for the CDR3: TGTGCCAGCAGCCCCGGAGCCGACAGGGAGGCTTTCTTT.

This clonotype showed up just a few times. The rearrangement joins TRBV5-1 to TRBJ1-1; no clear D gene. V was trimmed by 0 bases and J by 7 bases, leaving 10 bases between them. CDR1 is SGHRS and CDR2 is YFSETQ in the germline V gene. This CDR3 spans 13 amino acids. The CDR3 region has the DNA TGCGCCAGCAGCTTGGTGCCCAGCGGTGAAGCTTTCTTT. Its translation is CASSLVPSGEAFF.

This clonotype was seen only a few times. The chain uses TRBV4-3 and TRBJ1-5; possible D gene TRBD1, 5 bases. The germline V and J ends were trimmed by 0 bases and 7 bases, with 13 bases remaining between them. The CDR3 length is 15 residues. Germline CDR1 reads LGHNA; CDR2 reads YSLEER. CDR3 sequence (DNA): TGCGCCAGCAGCCAAGATCCAGGGACCCACCAGCCCCAGCATTTT. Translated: CASSQDPGTHQPQHF.

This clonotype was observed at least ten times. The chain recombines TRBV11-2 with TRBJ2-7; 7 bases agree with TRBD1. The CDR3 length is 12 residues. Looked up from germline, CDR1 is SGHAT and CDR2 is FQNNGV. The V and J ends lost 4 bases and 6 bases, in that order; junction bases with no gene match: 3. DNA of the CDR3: TGTGCCAGCAGCTCTACAGGGGCCGAGCAGTACTTC. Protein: CASSSTGAEQYF.